This is a list of T cell receptor beta chains from one sample in a study of T cells expressing NK-cell markers. One entry per CDR3 protein, without DNA, is what TCRdb gives after re-calling the 5' RACE reads. Its clone listing holds about 460,000 distinct CDR3 sequences. The specimen was blood T cells: a sorted CD56 or NKG2C T cell subset, CD4+ or CD8+ T cells, or bulk PBMC T cells (not recorded which). The receptors originated from a woman aged 45-59 years in good health. CDR3s include the opening cysteine and the closing phenylalanine or tryptophan.

>TRBV5-1|TRBJ2-1
CASSPVRLLAGDNEQFF
>TRBV14|TRBJ1-6
CASSRWDSNSPLHF
>TRBV2|TRBJ2-1
CASKRGSGRGNEQFF
>TRBV18|TRBJ2-4
CASSRDRGRENIQYF
>TRBV9|TRBJ1-1
CASSPRTGMNTEAFF
>TRBV12-3/TRBV12-4|TRBJ2-4
CASSPGPGREREGLLAKNIQYF
>TRBV20-1|TRBJ2-1
CSASIWPGPNEQFF
>TRBV12-3/TRBV12-4|TRBJ1-1
CASSLRGRTEAFF
>TRBV28|TRBJ1-1
CASTTGGLAFF
>TRBV5-6|TRBJ2-1
CASSLPGTGFNEQFF
>TRBV4-1|TRBJ2-1
CASSHPPLEQFF
>TRBV15|TRBJ2-1
CATSRDPGEDLFF
>TRBV7-9|TRBJ2-3
CASSSRDPTDTQYF
>TRBV5-4|TRBJ2-3
CASSPSRSGNTDTQYF
>TRBV10-1|TRBJ2-2
CASNRKAGELFF
>TRBV5-5|TRBJ1-1
CASSLALQEGRYTEAFF
>TRBV20-1|TRBJ2-5
CSAIRLADQETQYF
>TRBV6-2/TRBV6-3|TRBJ2-3
CASSRQARTDTQYF
>TRBV9|TRBJ1-6
CASSPAGPRNSPLHF
>TRBV12-5|TRBJ2-1
CASGLVAFPAGEGHEQFF
>TRBV5-1|TRBJ2-3
CASSLAAASTDTQYF
>TRBV19|TRBJ2-3
CASSPLKAIGDTQYF
>TRBV20-1|TRBJ1-4
CSARARGPKLFF
>TRBV10-3|TRBJ2-7
CAIRAPGTGMSEQYF
>TRBV5-1|TRBJ2-1
CASSYGRVNPSWNEQFF
>TRBV3-1|TRBJ2-2
CASSQGQRGRIGELFF
>TRBV7-9|TRBJ2-5
CASSIPGPQETQYF
>TRBV9|TRBJ2-2
CASSVAGRPPGAGELFF
>TRBV5-1|TRBJ2-2
CASSSVDGELFF
>TRBV5-1|TRBJ2-3
CASSLEGSTDTQYF
>TRBV7-8|TRBJ1-2
CASSFVLTDGYTF
>TRBV7-9|TRBJ2-7
CAGSPTRDEQYF
>TRBV5-1|TRBJ2-3
CASSLLLKGGRTDTQYF
>TRBV20-1|TRBJ2-1
CSARDGGGRGTSGRYNEQFF
>TRBV5-1|TRBJ1-1
CASSPALGQGEAFF
>TRBV12-3/TRBV12-4|TRBJ2-7
CASGGQGKTYEQYF
>TRBV12-3/TRBV12-4|TRBJ2-7
CASSSPAVAGVWQYF
>TRBV2|TRBJ1-2
CASSRVWGSGYTF
>TRBV7-9|TRBJ2-3
CASSLPGQAGIRDTQYF
>TRBV5-1|TRBJ2-1
CASSFRGRASGEQFF
>TRBV3-1|TRBJ1-4
CASSRGAGVEKLFF
>TRBV5-1|TRBJ2-5
CASSLGQGGGETQYF
>TRBV12-3/TRBV12-4|TRBJ2-2
CASSLTRPGELFF
>TRBV5-1|TRBJ1-4
CASSLSSVGEKLFF
>TRBV12-3/TRBV12-4|TRBJ2-1
CASRYRGLEQFF
>TRBV2|TRBJ1-3
CASRIYSGNTIYF
>TRBV10-3|TRBJ2-3
CAISYGGYTDTQYF
>TRBV5-1|TRBJ2-3
CASSSYYSGASTDTQYF
>TRBV5-6|TRBJ1-2
CASHRRSGSYTF
>TRBV9|TRBJ2-5
CASSVDAETQYF
>TRBV27|TRBJ2-2
CASSLSGSYTGELFF
>TRBV12-3/TRBV12-4|TRBJ2-7
CASSQSGLADSSYEQYF